The rows below give T cell receptor beta chains drawn from one sample of a study of glioma-infiltrating T cells. TCRdb re-analysed the multiplex PCR reads in MiXCR, keeping a single row per CDR3 protein. The sample includes more than 110,000 distinct CDR3 sequences, roughly 43% seen only once; the top ten take more than 15%. Sequenced sample: glioma tissue, nonneoplastic brain tissue, or PBMCs (not recorded which). The receptor source for this set is a human donor with low-grade glioma or glioblastoma, undergoing nonglioma brain surgery, or in good health (not recorded which). Each CDR3 is given with its conserved first and last residue. Fields, in order: D gene, J gene, clone size, V gene, CDR3 DNA, CDR3 protein. D genes are given only for firm matches. Clone size is not always given. Where it is, it says once, few, many or a class for expanded clones.

. | TRBJ1-5 | few | TRBV4-1 | TGCGCCAGCAGCCAAGATAATTTCTGGGGCAATCAGCCCCAGCATTTT | CASSQDNFWGNQPQHF
TRBD1 | TRBJ1-2 | . | TRBV6-9 | TGTGCCAGCAGTAATAGACAGGGGGCGTACTATGGCTACACCTTC | CASSNRQGAYYGYTF
. | TRBJ2-5 | . | TRBV7-3 | TGTGCCAGCAGCTTATTCGGGGAACAAGAGACCCAGTACTTC | CASSLFGEQETQYF
. | TRBJ2-5 | . | TRBV7-2 | TGTGCCAGCAGCTTTAGTGAACTAGAGACCCAGTACTTC | CASSFSELETQYF
. | TRBJ2-3 | . | TRBV15 | TGTGCCACCAGCAGAGATTTTGAGGGGAACCGCGATACGCAGTATTTT | CATSRDFEGNRDTQYF
. | TRBJ1-1 | . | TRBV29-1 | TGCAGCGTCTCCGGGGCACATTTGAACACTGAAGCTTTCTTT | CSVSGAHLNTEAFF
TRBD1 | TRBJ1-1 | few | TRBV20-1 | TGCAGTGCTAGAGATTGGGGGACAGGGGGGAACACTGAAGCTTTCTTT | CSARDWGTGGNTEAFF
. | TRBJ1-1 | . | TRBV10-3 | TGTGCCATCAGTGGGCTCCCCGGGGGAAACACTGAAGCTTTCTTT | CAISGLPGGNTEAFF
. | TRBJ2-5 | few | TRBV28 | TGTGCCAGCAGGCTACGGGACGAACAAGAGACCCAGTACTTC | CASRLRDEQETQYF
. | TRBJ2-3 | many | TRBV27 | TGTGCCAGCAGTTTAAGCGGGGATACGCAGTATTTT | CASSLSGDTQYF
. | TRBJ2-7 | . | TRBV15 | TGTGCCACCAGAAGAGATTTGGTACAGGTTAACTACGAGCAGTACTTC | CATRRDLVQVNYEQYF
. | TRBJ1-4 | few | TRBV7-8 | TGTGCCAGCAGCTCGACTTCCGAAAAACTGTTTTTT | CASSSTSEKLFF
. | TRBJ1-2 | few | TRBV20-1 | TGCAGTGCTACAGGGGACTATGGCTACACCTTC | CSATGDYGYTF
TRBD1 | TRBJ2-7 | . | TRBV27 | TGTGCCAGCAGTTTTCGGGACAGGGGCTACGAGCAGTACTTC | CASSFRDRGYEQYF
. | TRBJ2-7 | many | TRBV6-2/TRBV6-3 | TGTGCCAGCAGCTACGGACTACCCTCCTACGAGCAGTACTTC | CASSYGLPSYEQYF
. | TRBJ2-3 | few | TRBV4-3 | TGCGCCAGCAGCCAAGATCCTAATCCCACAGATACGCAGTATTTT | CASSQDPNPTDTQYF
. | TRBJ1-3 | . | TRBV14 | TGTGCCAGCAGCCCCCGCAAGCCCTCTGGAAACACCATATATTTT | CASSPRKPSGNTIYF
. | TRBJ2-5 | few | TRBV6-5 | TGTGCCAGCAGTTACTCGGTGATACAAGAGACCCAGTACTTC | CASSYSVIQETQYF
. | TRBJ2-4 | few | TRBV4-3 | TGCGCCAGCAGCCAAGGAGGCGCCGGGGGAGACATTCAGTACTTC | CASSQGGAGGDIQYF
TRBD2 | TRBJ2-1 | . | TRBV4-2 | TGTGCCAGCAGCCAAGAGGGGACTAGAAGCTCCTACAATGAGCAGTTCTTC | CASSQEGTRSSYNEQFF